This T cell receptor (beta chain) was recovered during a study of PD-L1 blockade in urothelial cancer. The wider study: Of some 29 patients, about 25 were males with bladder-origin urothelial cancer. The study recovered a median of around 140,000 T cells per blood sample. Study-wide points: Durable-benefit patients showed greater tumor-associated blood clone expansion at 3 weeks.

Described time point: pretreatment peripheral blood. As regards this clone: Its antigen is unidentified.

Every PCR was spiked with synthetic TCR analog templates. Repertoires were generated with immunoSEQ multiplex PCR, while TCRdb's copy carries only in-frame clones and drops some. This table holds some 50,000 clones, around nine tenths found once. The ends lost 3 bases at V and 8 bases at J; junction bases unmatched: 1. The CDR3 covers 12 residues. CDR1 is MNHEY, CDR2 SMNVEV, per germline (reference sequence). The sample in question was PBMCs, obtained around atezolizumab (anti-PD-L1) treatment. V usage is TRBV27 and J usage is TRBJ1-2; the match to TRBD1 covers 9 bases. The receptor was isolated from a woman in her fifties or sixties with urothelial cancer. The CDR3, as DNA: TGTGCCAGCAGTTTTACAGGGGGCGGCTACACCTTC. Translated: CASSFTGGGYTF.